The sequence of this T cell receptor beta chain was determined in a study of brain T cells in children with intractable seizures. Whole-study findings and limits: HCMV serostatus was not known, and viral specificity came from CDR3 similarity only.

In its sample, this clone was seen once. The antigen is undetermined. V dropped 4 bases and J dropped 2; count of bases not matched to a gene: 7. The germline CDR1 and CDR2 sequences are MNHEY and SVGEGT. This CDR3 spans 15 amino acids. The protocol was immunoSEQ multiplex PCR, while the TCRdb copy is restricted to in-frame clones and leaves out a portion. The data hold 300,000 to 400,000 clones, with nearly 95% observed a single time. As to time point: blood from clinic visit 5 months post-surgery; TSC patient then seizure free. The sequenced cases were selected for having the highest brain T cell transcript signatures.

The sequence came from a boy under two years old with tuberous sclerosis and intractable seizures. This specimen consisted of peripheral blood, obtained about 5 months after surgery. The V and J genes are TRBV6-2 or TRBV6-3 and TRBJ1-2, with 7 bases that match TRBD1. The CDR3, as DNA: TGTGCCAGCAGTTTCTACAGGGGTTCCAACTATGGCTACACCTTC. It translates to CASSFYRGSNYGYTF.